This T cell receptor beta chain is from a study of CD8 T cells in ankylosing spondylitis. The CDR3 is made up of 13 amino acids. V lost 6 bases to trimming and J lost 6 bases, with 14 bases between them. This clonotype has a handful of counts. Its target is not known. Findings and caveats of the study: The authors reported significant enrichment of disease-linked clones in matched ankylosing spondylitis synovial fluid. A motif of under ten highly homologous TCR beta variants was seen as apparently characteristic of ankylosing spondylitis blood. Earlier work had already found some motif variants in reactive arthritis synovial fluid and blood.

TCRdb used MiXCR to reprocess the 5' RACE reads, holding one entry per CDR3 protein. The repertoire holds 650,000 to 800,000 distinct CDR3 sequences, with around 19% as singletons. The receptor comes from a male donor with ankylosing spondylitis. The sample comprised blood, either unsorted or a sorted T cell fraction (not recorded which). The rearrangement uses TRBV12-3 or TRBV12-4 and TRBJ1-1, with TRBD1 as a possible D gene (5 bases). Written as DNA, the CDR3 is TGTGCCAGCAGCCCGGGGCTCCCTCCTGAAGCTTTCTTT. Translating it yields CASSPGLPPEAFF.